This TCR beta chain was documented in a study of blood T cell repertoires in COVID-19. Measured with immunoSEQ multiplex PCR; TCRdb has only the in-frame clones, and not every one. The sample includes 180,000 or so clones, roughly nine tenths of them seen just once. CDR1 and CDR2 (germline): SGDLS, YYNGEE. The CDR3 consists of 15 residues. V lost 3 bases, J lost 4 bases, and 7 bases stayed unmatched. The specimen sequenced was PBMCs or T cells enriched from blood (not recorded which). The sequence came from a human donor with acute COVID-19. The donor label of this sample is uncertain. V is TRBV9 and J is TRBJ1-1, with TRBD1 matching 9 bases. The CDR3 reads CASSGPNRGRTEAFF. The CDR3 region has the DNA TGTGCCAGCAGCGGGCCGAACAGGGGGCGCACTGAAGCTTTCTTT.